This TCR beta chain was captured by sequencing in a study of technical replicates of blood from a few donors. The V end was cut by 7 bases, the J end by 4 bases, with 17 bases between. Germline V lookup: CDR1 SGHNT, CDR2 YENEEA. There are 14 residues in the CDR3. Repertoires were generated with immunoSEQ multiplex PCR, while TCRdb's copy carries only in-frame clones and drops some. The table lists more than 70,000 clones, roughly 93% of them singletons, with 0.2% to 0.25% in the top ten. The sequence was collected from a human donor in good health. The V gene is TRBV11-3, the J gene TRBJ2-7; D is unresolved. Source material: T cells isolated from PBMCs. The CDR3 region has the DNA TGTGCCAGCACCCTTGCTAGGAGATCATACGAGCAGTACTTC. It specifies CASTLARRSYEQYF.